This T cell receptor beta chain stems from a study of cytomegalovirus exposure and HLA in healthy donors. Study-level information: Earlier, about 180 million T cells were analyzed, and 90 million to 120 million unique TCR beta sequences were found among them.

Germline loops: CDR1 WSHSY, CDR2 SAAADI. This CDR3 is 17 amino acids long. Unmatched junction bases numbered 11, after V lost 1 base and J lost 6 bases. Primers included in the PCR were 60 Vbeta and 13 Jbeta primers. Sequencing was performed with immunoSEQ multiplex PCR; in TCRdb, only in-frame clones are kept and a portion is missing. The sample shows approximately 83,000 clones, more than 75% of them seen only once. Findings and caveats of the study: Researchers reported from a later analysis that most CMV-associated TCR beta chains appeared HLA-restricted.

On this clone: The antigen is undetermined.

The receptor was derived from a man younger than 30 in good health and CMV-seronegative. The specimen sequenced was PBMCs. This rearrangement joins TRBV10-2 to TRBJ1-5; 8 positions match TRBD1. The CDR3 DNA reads TGCGCCAGCAGTGAGTTTCACCCGGGACAGGCAGGTCAGCCCCAGCATTTT. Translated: CASSEFHPGQAGQPQHF.